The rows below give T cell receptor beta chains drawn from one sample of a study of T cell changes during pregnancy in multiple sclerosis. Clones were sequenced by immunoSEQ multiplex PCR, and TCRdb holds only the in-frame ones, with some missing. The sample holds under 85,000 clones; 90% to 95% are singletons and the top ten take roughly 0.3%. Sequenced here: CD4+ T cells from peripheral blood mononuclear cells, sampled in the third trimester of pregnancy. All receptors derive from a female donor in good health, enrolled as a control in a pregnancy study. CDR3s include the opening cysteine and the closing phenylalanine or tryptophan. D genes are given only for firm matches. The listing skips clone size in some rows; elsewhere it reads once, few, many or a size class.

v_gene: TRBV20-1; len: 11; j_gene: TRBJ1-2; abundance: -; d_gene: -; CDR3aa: CSARTSYGYTF; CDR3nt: TGCAGTGCTAGAACGAGCTATGGCTACACCTTC
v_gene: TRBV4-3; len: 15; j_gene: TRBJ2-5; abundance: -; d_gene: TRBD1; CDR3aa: CASSQDYRGGETQYF; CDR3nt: TGCGCCAGCAGCCAAGATTACAGGGGCGGGGAGACCCAGTACTTC
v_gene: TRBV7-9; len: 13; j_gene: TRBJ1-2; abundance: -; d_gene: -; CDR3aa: CASSFEEPYGYTF; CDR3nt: TGTGCCAGCAGCTTCGAGGAGCCTTATGGCTACACCTTC
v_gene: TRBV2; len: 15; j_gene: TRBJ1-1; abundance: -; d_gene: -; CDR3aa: CASSEIGQMNTEAFF; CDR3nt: TGTGCCAGCAGTGAAATAGGACAGATGAACACTGAAGCTTTCTTT
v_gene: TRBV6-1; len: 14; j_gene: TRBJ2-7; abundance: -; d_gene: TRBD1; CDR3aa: CASSIRQGAYEQYF; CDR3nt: TGTGCCAGCAGTATTAGACAGGGGGCCTACGAGCAGTACTTC
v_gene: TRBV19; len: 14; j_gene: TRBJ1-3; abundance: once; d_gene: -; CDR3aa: CASSIRGTGNTIYF; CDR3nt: TGTGCCAGTAGTATTAGGGGTACTGGAAACACCATATATTTT
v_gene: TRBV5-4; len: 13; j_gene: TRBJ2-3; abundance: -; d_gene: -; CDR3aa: CASSLELRDTQYF; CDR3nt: TGTGCCAGCAGCCTAGAGTTGAGAGATACGCAGTATTTT
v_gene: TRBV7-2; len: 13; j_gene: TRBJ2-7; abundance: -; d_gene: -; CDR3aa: CASSTRGYYEQYF; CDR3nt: TGTGCCAGCAGCACAAGGGGCTACTACGAGCAGTACTTC
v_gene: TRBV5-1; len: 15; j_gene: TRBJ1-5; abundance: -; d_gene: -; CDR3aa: CASSFEGRPNQPQHF; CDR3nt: TGCGCCAGCAGCTTCGAGGGCAGACCCAATCAGCCCCAGCATTTT
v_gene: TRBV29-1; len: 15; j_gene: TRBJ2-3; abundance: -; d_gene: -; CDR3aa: CSVVNPGTSTDTQYF; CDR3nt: TGCAGCGTTGTAAACCCGGGGACTAGCACAGATACGCAGTATTTT
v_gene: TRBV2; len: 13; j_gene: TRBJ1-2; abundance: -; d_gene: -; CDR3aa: CASSIQLEYGYTF; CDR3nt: TGTGCCAGCAGTATCCAACTGGAGTATGGCTACACCTTC
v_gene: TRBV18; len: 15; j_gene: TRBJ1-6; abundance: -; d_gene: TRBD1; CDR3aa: CASSVRDRDNSPLHF; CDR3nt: TGTGCCAGCTCAGTACGGGACAGGGATAATTCACCCCTCCACTTT
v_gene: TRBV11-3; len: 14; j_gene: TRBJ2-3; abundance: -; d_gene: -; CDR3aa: CASSPGGRTDTQYF; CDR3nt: TGTGCCAGCAGCCCCGGGGGGCGCACAGATACGCAGTATTTT
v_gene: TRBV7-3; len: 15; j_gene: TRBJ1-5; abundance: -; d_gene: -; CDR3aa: CASSLLAGGNQPQHF; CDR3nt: TGTGCCAGCAGCTTATTAGCGGGGGGAAATCAGCCCCAGCATTTT